Each of the 19 T cell receptor beta chains below was sequenced from the same sample in a study of cytomegalovirus exposure and HLA in healthy donors. The data were produced by immunoSEQ multiplex PCR, yet TCRdb's version contains in-frame clones alone and is incomplete. Of over 45,000 clones detected, approximately 93% appear once; the ten largest clones hold 5.8%. The sequenced sample was PBMCs. The receptor set was obtained from a woman younger than 35 in good health and CMV-seronegative.

The V gene is TRBV7-9, the J gene TRBJ2-3; 8 bases match TRBD2. CDR1 and CDR2 (germline): SEHNR, FQNEAQ (reference sequence). CDR3 size: 17 residues. V lost 1 base, J lost 0 bases, and 6 bases stayed unmatched. The CDR3 reads CASSLGRRGASTDTQYF. As DNA, the CDR3 is TGTGCCAGCAGCTTAGGCCGGCGGGGGGCGAGCACAGATACGCAGTATTTT.

The chain joins TRBV11-2 to TRBJ1-1; perhaps TRBD1 as D (6 bases). V shed 0 bases and J shed 10 bases, with 9 bases lying between them. This CDR3 has 12 residues. Germline V gives CDR1 SGHAT, CDR2 FQNNGV. CDR3 in DNA: TGTGCCAGCAGCTTAGAGGGGGCGGGAGCTTTCTTT. Its protein product is CASSLEGAGAFF.

V and J are TRBV10-3 and TRBJ1-5; D not resolved. The CDR3 is made up of 15 amino acids. Germline V gene data show CDR1 as ENHRY and CDR2 as SYGVKD. The V gene lost 4 bases and the J gene lost 2 bases, with 12 bases spanning the gap. The DNA for the CDR3 is TGTGCCATCAGTGGCAGTGGCGGGGGCAATCAGCCCCAGCATTTT. Protein product: CAISGSGGGNQPQHF.

The V call is TRBV11-2, the J call TRBJ1-1, with unresolved D. The CDR3 consists of 12 residues. The germline gives CDR1 SGHAT, CDR2 FQNNGV. V was shortened by 2 bases and J by 7 bases, with 8 bases between the two germline ends. The CDR3 DNA sequence: TGTGCCAGCAGCTTAAACCGGGTTGAAGCTTTCTTT. This translates into CASSLNRVEAFF.

V gene TRBV15 combines with J gene TRBJ2-1; 11 positions match TRBD1. CDR1 is LNHNV and CDR2 is YYDKDF in the germline V gene (reference sequence). The CDR3 totals 16 residues. The trim removed 1 base at V and 3 bases at J, leaving 2 bases unmatched. CDR3 in amino acids: CATSRADRGLYNEQFF. The CDR3 nucleotides are TGTGCCACCAGCAGAGCGGACAGGGGGCTCTACAATGAGCAGTTCTTC.

The chain has TRBV14 and TRBJ2-7, with D uncertain. Between the trimmed V and J ends, which lost 3 bases and 3 bases, there was a span of 12 bases. The germline V gene has CDR1 SGHDN and CDR2 FVKESK. The CDR3 spans 14 residues. The CDR3 loop reads CASSHRSSLYEQYF. The DNA of the CDR3 is TGTGCCAGCAGCCACAGGTCTTCCCTCTACGAGCAGTACTTC.

V usage is TRBV4-1 and J usage is TRBJ2-1; TRBD1 matches at 9 bases. V was pared by 4 bases and J by 5 bases, with 6 bases of the junction left unmatched. In germline, CDR1 is MGHRA, CDR2 YSYEKL. The CDR3 is made up of 15 amino acids. CDR3: CASSLPGQGNNEQFF. CDR3 nucleotides: TGCGCCAGCAGCCTACCGGGACAGGGAAACAATGAGCAGTTCTTC.

The CDR3, as DNA: TGCGCCAGCTCGGGGCCAGGGGAGAACCCCTCCGAGCAGTACGTC. Its translation is CASSGPGENPSEQYV. The rearrangement uses TRBV5-1 and TRBJ2-7; possibly TRBD1 for D (6 bases). Trimming removed 7 bases at V and 6 bases at J, with 23 bases between. Germline-derived CDR1 and CDR2 are SGHRS and YFSETQ. The CDR3 runs 15 residues.

The CDR3 region is CASSPGQVNNEQFF. DNA for the CDR3: TGTGCCAGCTCACCGGGCCAGGTGAACAATGAGCAGTTCTTC. J is TRBJ2-1 and V is TRBV18, with D unclear. This CDR3 comprises 14 residues. V was trimmed by 3 bases and J by 5 bases, leaving 11 bases between them. From germline, CDR1 is KGHSH and CDR2 LQKENI.

J is TRBJ2-6 and V is TRBV9; no clear D. Looked up from germline, CDR1 is SGDLS and CDR2 is YYNGEE. CDR3 length: 17 residues. Trimming shortened V by 1 base and J by 2 bases, and 13 bases separated the two germline ends. The CDR3 sequence: CASSVRSGVPGANVLTF. CDR3 DNA: TGTGCCAGCAGCGTAAGGTCAGGTGTGCCTGGGGCCAACGTCCTGACTTTC.

The chain recombines TRBV2 with TRBJ2-2; no clear D. The CDR3 extends over 12 amino acids. Germline values: CDR1 SNHLY, CDR2 FYNNEI. The V and J ends lost 6 bases and 3 bases respectively, with 5 bases between them. The CDR3 sequence: CASSADTGELFF. CDR3 DNA sequence: TGTGCCAGCAGCGCGGACACCGGGGAGCTGTTTTTT.

The chain uses TRBV6-5 and TRBJ1-2, with TRBD1 matching over 8 bases. J gave up 3 bases and V 4 bases, and 7 bases lay outside the gene matches. CDR3 length equals 15 residues. Germline V gene lookup returns CDR1 MNHEY and CDR2 SVGAGI. CDR3 amino acids: CASSSTDRAHYGYTF. CDR3 in DNA: TGTGCCAGCAGTTCTACGGACAGGGCCCACTATGGCTACACCTTC.

CDR3 sequence (DNA): TGTGCCAGCAGCGTAGGGCTATCCGGGACAGCCTCGAATGAAGCTTTCTTT. Encoded protein: CASSVGLSGTASNEAFF. This rearrangement joins TRBV9 to TRBJ1-1; 7 positions agree with TRBD1. V lost 0 bases to trimming and J lost 7 bases; unmatched junction nucleotides: 15. The CDR3 contains 17 residues. CDR1 and CDR2 from the germline V gene are SGDLS and YYNGEE.

The chain is built from TRBV11-2 and TRBJ2-7, with TRBD1 identical over 8 bases. V dropped 2 bases and J dropped 6; count of bases not matched to a gene: 9. The CDR3 is 15 residues long. CDR1 is SGHAT, CDR2 FQNNGV, per germline. CDR3 protein: CASSLKRTGLREQYF. The DNA of the CDR3 is TGTGCCAGCAGCTTAAAAAGGACAGGGTTACGCGAGCAGTACTTC.

This sequence joins TRBV15 and TRBJ1-2; TRBD1 might be the D (6 bases). Deletions cut 9 bases from V and 6 bases from J, with 11 bases between. Germline V gene data show CDR1 as LNHNV and CDR2 as YYDKDF (reference sequence). The CDR3 consists of 11 residues. The CDR3 loop is CATNTGNGYTF. CDR3 coding DNA: TGTGCCACAAATACAGGGAATGGCTACACCTTC. The entire variable domain, with the rest obtained from reference TRBV15 and TRBJ1-2, is as follows: DAMVIQNPRYQVTQFGKPVTLSCSQTLNHNVMYWYQQKSSQAPKLLFHYYDKDFNNEADTPDNFQSRRPNTSFCFLDIRSPGLGDTAMYLCATNTGNGYTFGSGTRLTVV.

This clone appeared once. The chain carries TRBV11-3 and TRBJ2-6; possible D gene TRBD1, 5 bases. The germline CDR1 and CDR2 sequences are SGHNT and YENEEA. Trimming cost V 3 bases and J 2 bases, with 8 bases left between them. The CDR3 sequence is 15 residues long. The CDR3 nucleotides read TGTGCCAGCAGCTTTAGGGGAACTGGGGCCAACGTCCTGACTTTC. Amino acid sequence: CASSFRGTGANVLTF.

The gene calls are TRBV10-3 and TRBJ1-1; 11 bases fit TRBD1. This CDR3 is built from 17 residues. Trimming took 3 bases from V and 3 from J; bases not matched to a gene: 9. Germline lookup yields CDR1 ENHRY and CDR2 SYGVKD. This CDR3 is CAISDPDRGRVDTEAFF. CDR3 coding DNA: TGTGCCATCAGTGACCCGGACAGGGGGCGAGTGGACACTGAAGCTTTCTTT.

The chain uses TRBV5-6 and TRBJ1-2; 7 bases align to TRBD1. V lost 0 bases, J lost 1 base, and 6 bases stayed unmatched. Germline loops: CDR1 SGHDT, CDR2 YYEEEE. CDR3 size: 16 residues. As DNA, the CDR3 is TGTGCCAGCAGCTTGGCGGCAGGGGGATATAACTATGGCTACACCTTC. Its protein is CASSLAAGGYNYGYTF.

V and J are TRBV9 and TRBJ2-5; the match to TRBD1 covers 8 bases. The CDR3 runs to 15 residues. With V trimmed by 4 bases and J by 1 base, 6 bases remained unmatched. Per germline, CDR1 SGDLS and CDR2 YYNGEE. The CDR3 bases are TGTGCCAGCAGCTTCGCCGGGACAGGCCAAGAGACCCAGTACTTC. It yields the protein CASSFAGTGQETQYF.